This entry features one T cell receptor (beta chain) sequence. Antigen specificity is unknown. CDR3 size: 16 residues. V lost 10 bases and J 7 bases, leaving 26 bases between the germline ends. The template, roughly 510 ng total RNA, yielded TCR beta cDNA made with a constant-region primer. Three nested multiplex PCR rounds of slightly modified ARM-PCR generated TCR beta libraries. TRBV1-TRBV30 forward primers paired with a C-beta reverse primer drove the first two PCR rounds, roughly 10 cycles each. One entry per CDR3 protein, called by TCRdb with MiXCR from the multiplex PCR reads. This sample has some 100,000 distinct CDR3 sequences; under 70% occur once, and the top ten carry roughly an eighth. These data come from a study of tumor-infiltrating lymphocytes in primary liver carcinoma. Study conclusions and caveats: Tumor tissue displayed a significantly greater top-250-clone fraction than blood (p = 0.039).

The study co-extracted DNA and RNA from around 20-30 mg of unsorted bulk tissue. Treatment of the patients' primary liver carcinoma consisted of surgical resection. No patient had received treatment, and all had chronic HBV infection. This TCR was sampled from a woman aged 55-69 years with primary liver carcinoma and hepatitis B virus infection. The sequenced material came from liver tumor tissue from sampling region 2. Sample subset: tumor region T2, inferior pole. This chain links TRBV12-3 or TRBV12-4 with TRBJ2-1; possibly TRBD1 or TRBD2 for D (6 bases each). In DNA, the CDR3 is TGTGCCAACAGGGAGGTAGGAGAGGGGGTTCGTAATGAGCAGTTCTTC. Protein product: CANREVGEGVRNEQFF.